The source of this TCR beta chain is a study of blood T cell repertoires in COVID-19. Study details: Specimens from acute and convalescent COVID-19 originated in the United States, Italy and Spain. T cells, B-cell-depleted T cells, or PBMCs supplied cDNA or gDNA.

This clone is medium-sized in the sample. Original data processing: How many nucleated cells were present was estimated from reference gene primer amplification. Some clones are missing from TCRdb's copy, which holds only in-frame ones; the method was immunoSEQ multiplex PCR. V, J and clone size reflect that table, while D and trimming were determined from the DNA. In the table there are 250,000 or so clones, more than 80% of which are singletons. Germline CDR1 is SGHRS and CDR2 is YFSETQ. After removal of 5 bases from V and 3 bases from J, the junction contained 6 bases not matched to a gene. This CDR3 region has 14 residues.

Sequencing input: peripheral blood. J is TRBJ2-7 and V is TRBV5-1; TRBD2 matches at 9 bases. The sequence derives from a human donor in a cohort sampled during active COVID-19. The CDR3 here is CASRVREGIYEQYF. DNA for the CDR3: TGCGCCAGCAGGGTGCGGGAGGGAATCTACGAGCAGTACTTC.